These 23 T cell receptor beta chains share one sample of origin, sequenced in a study of shared clonotypes between healthy human individuals. Sequencing used immunoSEQ multiplex PCR; TCRdb keeps in-frame clones, though not all of them. The sample lists nearly 1 million clones; 70% to 85% were seen once. The sample was memory CD4+ T cells sorted from blood. Stated subset: CD45RA-negative fraction. The receptors originated from a man between 18 and 29 years old in good health.

Concerning this clone: The junction departs from the called germline gene at one end, perhaps through a read error. The V call is TRBV5-4, the J call TRBJ2-7; 9 nucleotides match TRBD2. Germline V lookup: CDR1 SGHNT, CDR2 YYREEE (reference sequence). This CDR3 has 14 amino acids. The CDR3 bases are TGTGCCACCGCTCCAGCGGGAGGCTCCCACGAGCAGTACTTC. The encoded protein is CATAPAGGSHEQYF.

The V gene is TRBV27, the J gene TRBJ1-4; 7 nucleotides agree with TRBD1. After removal of 4 bases from V and 5 bases from J, the junction contained 7 bases not matched to a gene. Germline loops: CDR1 MNHEY, CDR2 SMNVEV (reference sequence). The CDR3 runs to 15 residues. The CDR3 DNA reads as TGTGCCAGCAGTTATATAGGGACAGAGAATGAAAAACTGTTTTTT. Its translation is CASSYIGTENEKLFF.

The chain joins TRBV5-6 to TRBJ1-6; maybe TRBD1 (5 bases). Germline CDR1 and CDR2: SGHDT and YYEEEE. This CDR3 contains 15 residues. V shed 4 bases and J shed 5 bases, with 13 bases lying between them. CDR3 DNA: TGTGCCAGCAGCCCTATCGACAGTAATAATTCACCCCTCCACTTT. Protein: CASSPIDSNNSPLHF.

The V gene is TRBV10-3, the J gene TRBJ1-2; 9 nucleotides line up with TRBD1. Unmatched junction bases numbered 5, after V lost 2 bases and J lost 7 bases. CDR1 is ENHRY and CDR2 is SYGVKD in the germline V gene. The CDR3 sequence is 14 residues long. CDR3 in amino acids: CAISEGGQGAGYTF. In DNA, the CDR3 is TGTGCCATCAGTGAGGGGGGACAGGGAGCTGGCTACACCTTC.

This chain uses TRBV6-4 with TRBJ2-3, with 12 bases identical to TRBD2. Germline-derived CDR1 and CDR2 are MRHNA and SNTAGT. The V and J ends lost 6 bases and 2 bases, in that order; junction bases with no gene match: 3. CDR3 length equals 15 residues. CDR3 nucleotide sequence: TGTGCCAGCAGCCTAGCGGGAGGGCACACAGATACGCAGTATTTT. Its translation: CASSLAGGHTDTQYF.

This chain joins TRBV7-2 and TRBJ1-2, with 8 nucleotides matching TRBD1. The germline CDR1 and CDR2 sequences are SGHTA and FQGNSA. The CDR3 is made up of 13 amino acids. V lost 6 bases to trimming and J lost 4 bases; unmatched junction nucleotides: 4. CDR3 loop: CASSSDRGYGYTF. CDR3 DNA sequence: TGTGCCAGCAGTTCAGACAGGGGCTATGGCTACACCTTC. Complete variable domain (other parts from reference TRBV7-2 and TRBJ1-2): GAGVSQSPSNKVTEKGKDVELRCDPISGHTALYWYRQSLGQGLEFLIYFQGNSAPDKSGLPSDRFSAERTGGSVSTLTIQRTQQEDSAVYLCASSSDRGYGYTFGSGTRLTVV.

This clone was observed a single time. The V gene is TRBV5-1, the J gene TRBJ2-2; a weak D match, TRBD2 (6 bases). With 7 bases removed from V and 1 base from J, the gap between germline ends came to 14 bases. Germline V gene lookup returns CDR1 SGHRS and CDR2 YFSETQ. This CDR3 comprises 15 residues. DNA for the CDR3: TGCGCCAGCCAGCCCGGGACTCAGAACACCGGGGAGCTGTTTTTT. Translation gives CASQPGTQNTGELFF.

With regard to this clone: This may be a read error: a much more frequent sequence differs by one nucleotide. Different DNA sequences within this sample yield the same CDR3. The V gene is TRBV2, the J gene TRBJ1-1, with D possibly matching TRBD1 (6 bases). This CDR3 has 13 amino acids. Trimming removed 6 bases from V and 1 base from J, with 9 bases in between. Germline-derived CDR1 and CDR2 are SNHLY and FYNNEI. The CDR3 coding sequence is TGTGCCAGCAGCGGACAGCGGAACACTGAAGCTTTCTTT. Encoded protein: CASSGQRNTEAFF.

The chain has TRBV27 and TRBJ1-1; a weak D match, TRBD1 (5 bases). The CDR3 totals 16 residues. Germline V gene lookup returns CDR1 MNHEY and CDR2 SMNVEV (reference sequence). The V gene lost 2 bases and the J gene lost 1 base, with 14 bases spanning the gap. The CDR3 nucleotides read TGTGCCAGCAGTTTAGCGCGGGGCTTAGAGAACACTGAAGCTTTCTTT. It codes for CASSLARGLENTEAFF.

The V gene is TRBV19, the J gene TRBJ2-4; 13 nucleotides align to TRBD2. The CDR3 length is 19 residues. From germline, CDR1 is LNHDA and CDR2 SQIVND (reference sequence). V gave up 5 bases and J gave up 4 bases; unmatched junction bases: 14. CDR3 in DNA: TGTGCCAGTAGTGTGGGGACTAGCGGGATACCTAGCCCAAAAAACATTCAGTACTTC. Translating gives CASSVGTSGIPSPKNIQYF. Variable domain in full (rest from reference TRBV19 and TRBJ2-4): DGGITQSPKYLFRKEGQNVTLSCEQNLNHDAMYWYRQDPGQGLRLIYYSQIVNDFQKGDIAEGYSVSREKKESFPLTVTSAQKNPTAFYLCASSVGTSGIPSPKNIQYFGAGTRLSVL.

This clone has more than one count but fewer than ten. The rearrangement uses TRBV11-2 and TRBJ2-1; D might be TRBD2 (5 bases). This CDR3 is built from 15 residues. Germline CDR1 reads SGHAT; CDR2 reads FQNNGV. The ends were cut back, 2 bases at V and 4 bases at J, with 12 bases in the middle. For the CDR3, the DNA is TGTGCCAGCAGCTTAAGCTCGGGAACGTACAATGAGCAGTTCTTC. Translation: CASSLSSGTYNEQFF. Looking up the rest from reference TRBV11-2 and TRBJ2-1 gives the full variable domain: EAGVAQSPRYKIIEKRQSVAFWCNPISGHATLYWYQQILGQGPKLLIQFQNNGVVDDSQLPKDRFSAERLKGVDSTLKIQPAKLEDSAVYLCASSLSSGTYNEQFFGPGTRLTVL.

The chain recombines TRBV11-1 with TRBJ2-5, with a weak D call TRBD1 (6 bases). Trimming left V 2 bases short and J 2 bases short, with 9 bases between. Germline loops: CDR1 SGHAT, CDR2 FQDESV (reference sequence). This CDR3 contains 14 residues. The CDR3 DNA is TGTGCCAGCAGCTTAAGAGACAGGCAAGAGACCCAGTACTTC. This codes for CASSLRDRQETQYF.

The CDR3 DNA sequence: TGTGCCAGCAGCGAGGGCGGGTTTAGCACAGATACGCAGTATTTT. This gives the protein CASSEGGFSTDTQYF. The J gene is TRBJ2-3, the V gene TRBV9; tentatively, D is TRBD2 (5 bases). The CDR3 is made up of 15 amino acids. CDR1 and CDR2 from the germline V gene are SGDLS and YYNGEE. V was clipped by 3 bases and J by 0 bases, with 11 bases between them.

As to this clone: A much larger clone sits a single nucleotide away, making a read error possible. The chain links TRBV13 to TRBJ1-2; no reliable D call. In germline, CDR1 is PRHDT, CDR2 FYEKMQ (reference sequence). This CDR3 spans 13 amino acids. The DNA of the CDR3 is TGTGCCGGCAGCCCACAGTCGCGGTATGGCTACACCTTC. Amino acids: CAGSPQSRYGYTF.

The CDR3: CASRTTGKESPLHF. The CDR3 region has the DNA TGTGCCAGCAGGACAACAGGGAAGGAGTCACCCCTCCACTTT. V gene TRBV27 combines with J gene TRBJ1-6, with a tentative D call TRBD1 (6 bases). Per germline, CDR1 MNHEY and CDR2 SMNVEV (reference sequence). CDR3 length: 14 amino acids. V was trimmed by 6 bases and J by 10 bases, leaving 16 bases between them.

The chain carries TRBV6-1 and TRBJ2-3; D is possibly TRBD1 (6 bases). V was clipped by 5 bases and J by 1 base, with 10 bases between them. The germline gives CDR1 MNHNS, CDR2 SASEGT. This CDR3 region has 14 residues. The DNA of the CDR3 is TGTGCCAGCAGTAGCAGGGGAGGCACAGATACGCAGTATTTT. Encoded protein: CASSSRGGTDTQYF.

The chain joins TRBV4-1 to TRBJ2-7; 9 bases map to TRBD2. With V trimmed by 6 bases and J by 5 bases, 11 bases remained unmatched. The CDR3 is made up of 15 amino acids. Germline V gene data show CDR1 as MGHRA and CDR2 as YSYEKL. CDR3 sequence: CASSMTSGFHHEQYF. DNA of the CDR3: TGCGCCAGCAGTATGACTAGCGGTTTTCACCACGAGCAGTACTTC.

V is TRBV7-2 and J is TRBJ2-7, with 7 bases that match TRBD1. V lost 5 bases, J lost 3 bases, and 4 bases stayed unmatched. Germline V gene lookup returns CDR1 SGHTA and CDR2 FQGNSA. The CDR3 is made up of 13 amino acids. CDR3 coding DNA: TGTGCCAGCAGCCAACAGGGGAACTACGAGCAGTACTTC. Encoded protein: CASSQQGNYEQYF.

The chain combines TRBV5-4 with TRBJ2-7; 11 bases fit TRBD2. The CDR3 contains 15 residues. Germline-derived CDR1 and CDR2 are SGHNT and YYREEE (reference sequence). V dropped 4 bases and J dropped 5; count of bases not matched to a gene: 8. The CDR3 loop reads CASSLYGLAGDEQYF. CDR3 nucleotide sequence: TGTGCCAGCAGCCTGTACGGACTAGCGGGCGACGAGCAGTACTTC. Complete variable domain (other parts from reference TRBV5-4 and TRBJ2-7): ETGVTQSPTHLIKTRGQQVTLRCSSQSGHNTVSWYQQALGQGPQFIFQYYREEENGRGNFPPRFSGLQFPNYSSELNVNALELDDSALYLCASSLYGLAGDEQYFGPGTRLTVT.

The V call is TRBV30, the J call TRBJ2-1; tentatively, D is TRBD2 (5 bases). Germline V gene lookup returns CDR1 GTSNPN and CDR2 SVGIG (reference sequence). The CDR3 runs 13 residues. V was shortened by 3 bases and J by 2 bases, with 8 bases between the two germline ends. The CDR3 nucleotides read TGTGCCTGGAGCGACGGGACCTACAATGAGCAGTTCTTC. It codes for CAWSDGTYNEQFF.

On this clone: The sample carries other DNA sequences with the same CDR3. This rearrangement joins TRBV6-1 to TRBJ1-3, with 7 nucleotides matching TRBD1. Germline assignment: CDR1 MNHNS and CDR2 SASEGT. This CDR3 region has 15 residues. With 1 base clipped from V and 4 bases from J, the junction kept 4 bases outside the gene matches. This CDR3 is CASSEEGARGNTIYF. The CDR3 nucleotides are TGTGCCAGCAGTGAAGAGGGGGCAAGAGGAAACACCATATATTTT.

This chain links TRBV2 with TRBJ2-7; no definite D call. V lost 4 bases, J lost 5 bases, and 9 bases lay in between. The CDR3 runs to 12 residues. Germline CDR1 reads SNHLY; CDR2 reads FYNNEI. CDR3 region: CASSAIIHEQYF. CDR3 bases: TGTGCCAGCAGTGCTATTATCCACGAGCAGTACTTC.

The sample holds many counts of this clone. The rearrangement joins TRBV5-1 to TRBJ2-2; D not certain. The CDR3 length is 16 residues. V lost 1 base and J 0 bases, leaving 10 bases between the germline ends. Germline CDR1 SGHRS, CDR2 YFSETQ. The CDR3 is CASSLTASSNTGELFF. DNA of the CDR3: TGCGCCAGCAGCTTGACAGCAAGCTCGAACACCGGGGAGCTGTTTTTT.